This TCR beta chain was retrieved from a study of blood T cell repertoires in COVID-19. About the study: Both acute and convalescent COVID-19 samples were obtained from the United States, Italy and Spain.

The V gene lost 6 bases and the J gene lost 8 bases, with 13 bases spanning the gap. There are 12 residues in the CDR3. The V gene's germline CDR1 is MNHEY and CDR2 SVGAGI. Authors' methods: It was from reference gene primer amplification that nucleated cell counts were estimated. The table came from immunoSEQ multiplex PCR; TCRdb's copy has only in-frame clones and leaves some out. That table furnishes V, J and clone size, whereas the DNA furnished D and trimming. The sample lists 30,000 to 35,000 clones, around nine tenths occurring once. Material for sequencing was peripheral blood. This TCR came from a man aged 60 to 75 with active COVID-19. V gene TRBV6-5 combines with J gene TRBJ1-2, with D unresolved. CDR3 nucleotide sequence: TGTGCCAGCAGCTTCGGGAATATGGGCTACACCTTC. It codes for CASSFGNMGYTF.